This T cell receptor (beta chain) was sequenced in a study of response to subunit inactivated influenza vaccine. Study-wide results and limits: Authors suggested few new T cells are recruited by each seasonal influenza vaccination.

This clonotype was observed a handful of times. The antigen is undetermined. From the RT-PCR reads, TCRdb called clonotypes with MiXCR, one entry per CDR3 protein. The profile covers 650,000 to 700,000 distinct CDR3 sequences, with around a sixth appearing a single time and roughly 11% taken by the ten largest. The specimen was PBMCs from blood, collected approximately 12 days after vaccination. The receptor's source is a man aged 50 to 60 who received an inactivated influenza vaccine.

The CDR3 region has the DNA TGTGCCAGCAGCTTGGCCCTAGCGGGGGTATACAATGAGCAGTTCTTC. Its translation is CASSLALAGVYNEQFF. The chain has TRBV5-6 and TRBJ2-1; the match to TRBD2 covers 10 bases. This CDR3 contains 16 residues. J gave up 4 bases and V 0 bases, and 4 bases lay outside the gene matches. Germline CDR1 and CDR2: SGHDT and YYEEEE.